This T cell receptor (beta chain) is drawn from a study of cytomegalovirus exposure and HLA in healthy donors (dated by TCRdb to about 2017). Concerning the study at large: An earlier analysis of approximately 640 of the donors reported about 250 Gb of sequence data and roughly 100 million unique TCR beta sequences from roughly 180 million T cells. Donor age, sex, ethnicity and CMV serostatus were collected together with the repertoire data. To predict cytomegalovirus infection status, the study brought together high-throughput TCR immunosequencing, statistical association of individual TCRs with disease status, and machine learning. The study aimed to test whether cataloging public T cell receptors could reveal signatures of past pathogen exposure. In a later genetic analysis, genome-wide SNP genotypes for about 55% of the roughly 700 donors were used, and that subset was treated as a discovery cohort. An earlier analysis of fewer than 750 of the donors used high-throughput TCR beta sequencing to judge whether each TCR beta V gene segment behaved as functional or pseudogenic. Typing coverage differed by locus: A, B, C, DRB1 and DQB1 were typed in roughly 620-630 donors, DQA1 in approximately 520, DPA1 in some 610, and DPB1 in 450 to 490. Across around 400 genotyped donors of the cohort, an average of approximately 220,000 unique TCR beta nucleotide sequences per donor were sequenced, and around 19% of those sequences were non-productive. The genetic ancestry cluster associated with self-reported Caucasian donors included about 81% of the roughly 400 genotyped donors. The study profiled the T cell repertoires of hundreds of subjects by immunosequencing and related them to cytomegalovirus serostatus. HLA typing included class I and class II loci at four-digit resolution. An early release covering roughly 580 HLA-typed donors comprised roughly 300 gigabases of sequencing data and around 85 million unique TCR sequences. Because of strong linkage in the cohort, five DR-DQ haplotypes were treated as single units for association and clustering. A separate validation cohort of more than 100 different subjects was used in addition to the 666-subject first cohort. The later analysis used no new phenotypic data to find candidate immune exposures, relying instead on TCR beta sequences and their occurrence across donors. A later analysis re-analyzed previously published TCR beta repertoires from several hundred donors and added high-resolution HLA genotyping to study TCR occurrence patterns. Every discovery cohort repertoire had been produced on one sequencing platform.

The full study reports these points: In this cohort, only TCR beta chains were sequenced, and detectable features were limited by the absence of alpha or paired-chain data. Most TCR sequences were seen in very few donors, while some public TCRs were found in many individuals. The study gave a list of roughly 150 TCR beta chains associated with cytomegalovirus. CMV serostatus was the only immune exposure information available for the cohort. In a later analysis, several top co-occurrence clusters were reported to appear linked to parvovirus B19, influenza, CMV and Epstein-Barr virus. In a later analysis, most CMV-associated TCR beta chains were found to appear HLA-restricted, with HLA associations seemingly driven largely by CMV exposure. V-gene and J-gene trimming of TCR beta chains was associated with a missense DCLRE1C variant in a later genetic analysis, and the association was replicated in an independent cohort. Because HLA typing was missing for some donors at each locus, association tests included only the typed subset. A further reported finding was that TCR beta sequences accurately predicted the HLA-A and HLA-B alleles for most subjects in the first cohort. In vitro tests confirmed that three of the cytomegalovirus-associated TCR beta chains recognize cytomegalovirus antigens. A cluster of highly shared sequence variants was judged likely to be a technical artifact of the sequencing pipeline. In both the original and validation cohorts, the classifier was reported to diagnose cytomegalovirus status with high specificity and sensitivity. Linkage disequilibrium might explain the correlated functional status among segregating V segments, but an unknown experimental factor could not be excluded. Strong co-occurrence of HLA alleles, especially DR and DQ, made assigning TCR associations to individual alleles difficult. Because the 87-base-pair reads could not distinguish some IMGT-functional V segments, including TRBV6-2 and TRBV6-3, those segments were excluded. Over 15 rarely observed V segments, including chromosome 9 orphons, were excluded from the earlier analysis of some 590 of the donors because counts were too low. In an earlier analysis of approximately 590 of the donors, most TCR beta V segments were observed in productive rearrangements about 87% or about 30% of the time, broadly matching IMGT annotations. In a later analysis, TCR association rates were found to vary across HLA loci, with the most associated TCRs seen for DRB1 alleles and the fewest for HLA-C alleles. The presence/absence analyses assumed that sequencing depth was roughly uniform across donors, and that assumption may not be true. In a later genetic analysis, fewer N-insertions in productive TCRs were reported among donors in an Asian-associated ancestry cluster than the roughly 710-donor mean. In a later analysis, HLA-associated TCR beta chains were found to be more clonally expanded and to have lower generation probabilities than equally common non-associated chains. A later analysis associated 15,000 to 20,000 TCR beta sequences with specific HLA alleles at a false discovery rate of 0.05. It was suggested by the authors that the approach could potentially be generalized to other disease states and immunological phenotypes.

CDR1 MNHNY and CDR2 SVGAGI are derived from the germline V gene (reference sequence). There are 14 amino acids in the CDR3, from cysteine to phenylalanine inclusive. Only the CDR3 portion is preserved as DNA: 42 bases, with reading frame beginning at the first base. The cohort consisted of 650 to 700 healthy bone marrow donors. At the time of sampling, all cohort members were nominally healthy, though unrecorded immune exposures were likely present. The donor was CMV seronegative and was included in the group of under 450 seronegative cohort members. A peripheral blood sample was collected from each donor, and TCR beta sequencing was performed on peripheral blood mononuclear cells. The Qiagen DNeasy Blood Extraction Kit was used to extract genomic DNA from the blood cell samples. Libraries were built with the immunoSEQ multiplex PCR assay. A mixture of 60 forward primers for TCR Vbeta segments and 13 reverse primers for TCR Jbeta segments was used in the multiplex PCR. Amplification of the CDR3 region of rearranged TCR beta genes was performed with a multiplex PCR assay on genomic DNA. The Illumina HiSeq System was used to sequence the amplified TCR beta libraries as 87-base-pair reads. The study's processing was this. A later analysis tallied 75 million to 95 million unique TCR beta chains across the 666 repertoires, and approximately 12 million of those chains were shared by two or more donors. A nearest-neighbor algorithm error-corrected the raw reads and collapsed the reads into unique sequences, merging closely related sequences to remove PCR and sequencing errors. CDR3 sequences were aligned to IMGT reference sequences to assign V, D and J gene segments. Each retained sequence needed at least a six-nucleotide match to both a V gene segment and a J gene segment. Rearrangements were classified as productive when the CDR3 lacked stop codons and remained in frame with V and J, and all other rearrangements were classified as non-productive. Following IMGT convention, CDR3 was defined as the stretch from the second conserved V-encoded cysteine to the conserved J-encoded phenylalanine. In an earlier analysis of 587 of the donors, sequences lacking an unambiguous match to a single V gene segment were excluded. In an earlier analysis of almost 600 of the donors, a V segment was called functional when productive rearrangements were above 56.7%, and segregating when the standard deviation between donors exceeded 5%. A statistical classification framework was built for diagnosing cytomegalovirus status from the catalog of TCR beta chain sequences. A later analysis assigned V and J genes by comparing TCR nucleotide sequences with IMGT/GENE-DB human TR gene sequences. In a later analysis, CDR3 sequences and most-parsimonious VDJ recombination scenarios were assigned using the TCRdist pipeline. In a later analysis, each TCR beta chain was defined by its CDR3 amino acid sequence together with its V-gene family, and reads without a unique V-gene family were excluded. As a way to deal with suspected cross-contamination and a sequencing artifact, a later analysis dropped 500 to 700 nucleotide sequences that were highly shared and had low generation probability. A later analysis calculated a clonal expansion index for each public chain from normalized within-repertoire ranks of inferred template counts. In a later analysis, generation probabilities were computed using a VDJ recombination model fitted to out-of-frame rearrangements, and the results were checked against IGoR. A later analysis scored TCR-TCR, TCR-HLA and TCR-CMV co-occurrence with hypergeometric tests, applying a repertoire-size bias correction to TCR pairs. In a later analysis, false discovery rates were estimated by permuting HLA or CMV assignments 20 times. In a later analysis, co-occurring TCRs were grouped using DBSCAN, and TCRdist sequence similarity was added for clustering within HLA-allele-positive subsets. For co-occurrence clustering, repertoires with fewer than 30,000 or more than 120,000 public chains were excluded, along with several repertoires with anomalous nucleotide sharing. TCRdb re-hosts the immuneACCESS table, in-frame sequences only. Its copies lack some clones; in the studies checked, an unresolved V gene accounts for under half of them, and the cause for the rest is not known. That table furnishes V, J and clone size, whereas the DNA furnished D and trimming. The sample includes about 180,000 clones, with about three quarters observed a single time. Around 1.5% of the sample is held by the ten biggest clonotypes.

A note on this clone: Its specific antigen is unknown. Base quality data are lacking; no much larger clone is found one base away.

The receptor's source is a man between 18 and 29 years old in good health and CMV-seronegative. The sequencing sample was made of PBMCs. The rearrangement combines TRBV6-6 with TRBJ2-5; 9 of the junction bases match TRBD2. The end of the DNA is better explained by TRBJ2-7, so the J call may be wrong. This receptor has the CDR3 CASSKASGTYEQYF. The nucleotide sequence reads as follows: TGTGCCAGCAGTAAAGCTAGCGGGACCTACGAGCAGTACTTC.